This T cell receptor (beta chain) was observed in a study of beta chain features in type 1 diabetes. Whole-study results and caveats: Short templates might get an advantage during PCR, and this would be equal in patients and controls. Patients showed naive, central memory and Treg TCRB repertoires that appeared more similar than those of healthy donors. Shorter TCRB CDR3s, moderately but significantly so, were found in Type 1 diabetes patients in all four CD4+ subsets.

Reverse transcribing all isolated RNA meant expressed TCRB transcripts were sequenced. Generated by immunoSEQ multiplex PCR, the TCRdb table keeps only in-frame clones and is missing some. The sample records about 160,000 clones, 7.5% to 9.5% being singletons. CDR3 length: 14 residues. The V gene's germline CDR1 is LNHDA and CDR2 SQIVND (reference sequence). Trimming took 3 bases from V and 4 from J; bases not matched to a gene: 3. CD4+ naive, central memory, regulatory and stem cell-like memory cells were sorted via CD45RO/CCR7/CD25/CD127/CD95/CD27. A remark on this clone: Its antigen is unknown.

The clonotype was recovered from a woman aged 18-30 years in good health. This sequence joins TRBV19 and TRBJ2-3, with 8 bases that match TRBD1. The sequencing sample was made of central memory CD4+ T cells from blood. The CDR3 DNA reads TGTGCCAGTAGTATTCAGGGGGCCGCAGATACGCAGTATTTT. Translation: CASSIQGAADTQYF. Filled out from reference TRBV19 and TRBJ2-3, the complete variable domain reads DGGITQSPKYLFRKEGQNVTLSCEQNLNHDAMYWYRQDPGQGLRLIYYSQIVNDFQKGDIAEGYSVSREKKESFPLTVTSAQKNPTAFYLCASSIQGAADTQYFGPGTRLTVL.